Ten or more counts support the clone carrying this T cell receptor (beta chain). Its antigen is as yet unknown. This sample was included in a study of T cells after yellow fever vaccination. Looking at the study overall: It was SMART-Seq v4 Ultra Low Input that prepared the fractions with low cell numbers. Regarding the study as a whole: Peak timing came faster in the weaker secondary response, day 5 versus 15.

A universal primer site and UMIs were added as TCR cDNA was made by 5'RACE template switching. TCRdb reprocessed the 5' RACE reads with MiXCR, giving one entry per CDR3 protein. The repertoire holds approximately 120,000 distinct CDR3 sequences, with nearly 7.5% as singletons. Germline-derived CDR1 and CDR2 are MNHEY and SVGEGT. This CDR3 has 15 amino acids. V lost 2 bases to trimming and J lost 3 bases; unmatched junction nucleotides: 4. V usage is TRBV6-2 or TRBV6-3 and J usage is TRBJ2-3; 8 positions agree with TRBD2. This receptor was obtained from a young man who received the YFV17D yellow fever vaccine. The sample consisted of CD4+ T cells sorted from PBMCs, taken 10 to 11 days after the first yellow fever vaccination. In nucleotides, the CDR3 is TGTGCCAGCAGTTACGTCGGGGGGGCAACAGATACGCAGTATTTT. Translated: CASSYVGGATDTQYF.